This T cell receptor beta chain was retrieved from a study of molecular identifiers for immune sequencing clone quantification. A CD8+CD4-CCR7+CD45RA+ phenotype served as the sorting definition for naive CD8 T cells. The CDR3 contains 12 residues. Per germline, CDR1 LNHDA and CDR2 SQIVND (reference sequence). V lost 1 base to trimming and J lost 7 bases, with 8 bases between them. TCRdb fed the PCR reads into MiXCR, producing one record per CDR3 protein. The repertoire includes about 510,000 distinct CDR3 sequences, around 21% of them detected once, and about 0.8% sits in the top ten. The receptor comes from a human donor in good health. Some libraries in this study had Jurkat cell RNA spiked in. The chain uses TRBV19 and TRBJ2-7; the D call may be TRBD1 or TRBD2 (5 bases each). Sequencing input: naive CD8+ T cells from blood, with Jurkat cell RNA spiked in. Subset: FACS-sorted CD8+CD4-CCR7+CD45RA+ naive T cells. The CDR3 DNA is TGTGCCAGTAGTATAGGAGGGGTGGAGCAGTACTTC. It yields the protein CASSIGGVEQYF.